This is a list of T cell receptor beta chains from one sample in a study of blood T cell repertoires in COVID-19. TCRdb's copy holds only in-frame clones and misses some; the assay was immunoSEQ multiplex PCR. The table records approximately 65,000 clones, roughly three quarters of them present only once. Sample: peripheral blood. These receptors were taken from a woman of 80 years or more with active or convalescent COVID-19. CDR3s include the opening cysteine and the closing phenylalanine or tryptophan. The order of the fields is clone size, J gene, V gene, D gene, CDR3 DNA, CDR3 protein. A D gene is named only where the DNA matches it firmly. Clone size appears in some rows only: once, few, many, or a class for an expanded clone.

clone_size: .
j_call: TRBJ1-6
v_call: TRBV6-4
d_call: .
cdr3_nt: TGTGCCAGCAGTGAGGGGCAGGGAGGATCACCCCTCCACTTT
cdr3_aa: CASSEGQGGSPLHF

clone_size: .
j_call: TRBJ2-7
v_call: TRBV11-2
d_call: .
cdr3_nt: TGTGCCACCAATGGCCCTCGGGGTTCCATTTACGAGCAGTACTTC
cdr3_aa: CATNGPRGSIYEQYF

clone_size: .
j_call: TRBJ1-5
v_call: TRBV6-5
d_call: .
cdr3_nt: TGTGCCAGCAGCCCAGACGTGGAGGATCAGCCCCAGCATTTT
cdr3_aa: CASSPDVEDQPQHF

clone_size: .
j_call: TRBJ1-2
v_call: TRBV6-5
d_call: .
cdr3_nt: TGTGCCAGCACCGAACAGGGAAACTATGGCTACACCTTC
cdr3_aa: CASTEQGNYGYTF

clone_size: .
j_call: TRBJ1-2
v_call: TRBV4-2
d_call: .
cdr3_nt: TGTGCCAGCAGCCAAGATCCCCAGGCTGGAGGCTACACCTTC
cdr3_aa: CASSQDPQAGGYTF

clone_size: .
j_call: TRBJ2-7
v_call: TRBV29-1
d_call: TRBD1
cdr3_nt: TGCAGCGCGGGACAGGACTACGAGCAGTACTTC
cdr3_aa: CSAGQDYEQYF

clone_size: .
j_call: TRBJ1-2
v_call: TRBV5-1
d_call: .
cdr3_nt: TGCGCCAGCAGCTTGGCCTTACGGACAGTCCCCTATGGCTACACCTTC
cdr3_aa: CASSLALRTVPYGYTF

clone_size: .
j_call: TRBJ1-1
v_call: TRBV6-5
d_call: .
cdr3_nt: TGTGCCAGCAAACCCGGACAGATCATGAACACTGAAGCTTTCTTT
cdr3_aa: CASKPGQIMNTEAFF

clone_size: .
j_call: TRBJ2-3
v_call: TRBV11-2
d_call: .
cdr3_nt: TGTGCCAGCAGCTTAGGGAACCGGGTTTTCACAGATACGCAGTATTTT
cdr3_aa: CASSLGNRVFTDTQYF

clone_size: .
j_call: TRBJ1-2
v_call: TRBV28
d_call: .
cdr3_nt: TGTGCCAGCAGTTTCCCCGTCGGGGTGAAGTATGGCTACACCTTC
cdr3_aa: CASSFPVGVKYGYTF

clone_size: once
j_call: TRBJ2-3
v_call: TRBV24-1
d_call: TRBD2
cdr3_nt: TGTGCCACCGACCCGCGAGTAGCGGGGCCGCCTGTAGGTAGCACAGATACGCAGTATTTT
cdr3_aa: CATDPRVAGPPVGSTDTQYF

clone_size: .
j_call: TRBJ1-2
v_call: TRBV12-3/TRBV12-4
d_call: .
cdr3_nt: TGTGCCAGCAGTGTAAACAGGGACTATGGCTACACCTTC
cdr3_aa: CASSVNRDYGYTF

clone_size: .
j_call: TRBJ2-3
v_call: TRBV7-8
d_call: .
cdr3_nt: TGTGCCAGCAGCATTATGCGGGACGGTCCAGATACGCAGTATTTT
cdr3_aa: CASSIMRDGPDTQYF

clone_size: .
j_call: TRBJ1-2
v_call: TRBV27
d_call: TRBD1
cdr3_nt: TGTGCCAGCAGTTCGCAGGGGGGATATGGCTACACCTTC
cdr3_aa: CASSSQGGYGYTF

clone_size: .
j_call: TRBJ1-5
v_call: TRBV7-2
d_call: TRBD1
cdr3_nt: TGTGCCAGCAGCCCCGGGACAGGGGGTGGCAATCAGCCCCAGCATTTT
cdr3_aa: CASSPGTGGGNQPQHF

clone_size: .
j_call: TRBJ1-2
v_call: TRBV7-6
d_call: .
cdr3_nt: TGTGCCAGCAGCTTAGGTCAGGGTACGAATGGCTACACCTTC
cdr3_aa: CASSLGQGTNGYTF

clone_size: few
j_call: TRBJ2-7
v_call: TRBV6-5
d_call: .
cdr3_nt: TGTGCCAGCAGTTTATGGACAGACTACGAGCAGTACTTC
cdr3_aa: CASSLWTDYEQYF

clone_size: .
j_call: TRBJ1-1
v_call: TRBV7-9
d_call: .
cdr3_nt: TGTGCCAGCAGCTCTAGGGGAGGGGACTCCATGAACACTGAAGCTTTCTTT
cdr3_aa: CASSSRGGDSMNTEAFF

clone_size: .
j_call: TRBJ2-7
v_call: TRBV5-1
d_call: .
cdr3_nt: TGCGCCAGCAGCGCCGCCGGGACAAGATTATACGAGCAGTACTTC
cdr3_aa: CASSAAGTRLYEQYF

clone_size: .
j_call: TRBJ2-7
v_call: TRBV6-5
d_call: .
cdr3_nt: TGTGCCAGCAGCTCTACGCCGTTCTACGCGAGGGAGCAGTACTTC
cdr3_aa: CASSSTPFYAREQYF

clone_size: .
j_call: TRBJ1-1
v_call: TRBV15
d_call: .
cdr3_nt: TGTGCCACCAGCAGGACACCTAATTCTGAAGCTTTCTTT
cdr3_aa: CATSRTPNSEAFF

clone_size: .
j_call: TRBJ1-2
v_call: TRBV5-1
d_call: TRBD1
cdr3_nt: TGCGCCAGCAGCTTCGGACAGGCGGCTTACTATGGCTACACCTTC
cdr3_aa: CASSFGQAAYYGYTF

clone_size: .
j_call: TRBJ2-3
v_call: TRBV3-1/TRBV3-2
d_call: .
cdr3_nt: TGTGCCAGCAGCCAAGATTGGCCAGTTAGCACAGATACGCAGTATTTT
cdr3_aa: CASSQDWPVSTDTQYF

clone_size: .
j_call: TRBJ1-2
v_call: TRBV14
d_call: .
cdr3_nt: TGTGCCAGCAGCCAAGGACGGAGGAGTTATGGCTACACCTTC
cdr3_aa: CASSQGRRSYGYTF

clone_size: .
j_call: TRBJ1-3
v_call: TRBV5-6
d_call: .
cdr3_nt: TGTGCCAGCAGCGGCCGGGACACCTCTGGAAACACCATATATTTT
cdr3_aa: CASSGRDTSGNTIYF

clone_size: .
j_call: TRBJ1-1
v_call: TRBV5-1
d_call: TRBD1
cdr3_nt: TGCGCCAGCAGCTTGGCGGCAGGGGGCGCGGGTTTAATGACTGAAGCTTTCTTT
cdr3_aa: CASSLAAGGAGLMTEAFF